The entry that follows covers one T cell receptor (beta chain) sequence. The protocol was immunoSEQ multiplex PCR, while the TCRdb copy is restricted to in-frame clones and leaves out a portion. The data contain roughly 300,000 clones, 85% of them singletons. This specimen belongs to a study of blood T cell repertoires in COVID-19. V was pared by 1 base and J by 8 bases, with 12 bases between. The CDR3 is 13 residues long. The sequencing sample was made of peripheral blood. This chain connects TRBV12-3 or TRBV12-4 to TRBJ2-7, with a possible D match to TRBD1 (6 bases). This TCR derives from a human donor in a cohort sampled during active COVID-19. CDR3 sequence: CASSLGQGNKQYF. The CDR3 DNA sequence: TGTGCCAGCAGTTTAGGGCAGGGGAACAAGCAGTACTTC.